A selection of T cell receptor beta chains follows, all from one sample in a study of cytomegalovirus exposure and HLA in healthy donors. The repertoire was sequenced with immunoSEQ multiplex PCR; TCRdb's copy has only in-frame clones and lacks some. The data contain roughly 200,000 clones, around 80% of them singletons. The sequencing sample was made of PBMCs. All receptors derive from a woman aged 25 to 45 in good health and CMV-seropositive. Each CDR3 is given with its conserved first and last residue. The D gene is left open where the match is weak. Size is stated for part of the rows, as once, few or many counts, or as a class when the clone is expanded.

cdr3_length: 14
j_call: TRBJ2-1
clone_size: .
d_call: .
v_call: TRBV21-1
cdr3_nt: TGTGCCAGCAGCAAAAAGCTAGCGGGAGATGAGCAGTTCTTC
cdr3_aa: CASSKKLAGDEQFF

cdr3_length: 14
j_call: TRBJ2-7
clone_size: .
d_call: TRBD2
v_call: TRBV29-1
cdr3_nt: TGCAGCGTCCAACTAGCGGGAGGGTTCTACGAGCAGTACTTC
cdr3_aa: CSVQLAGGFYEQYF

cdr3_length: 13
j_call: TRBJ2-7
clone_size: .
d_call: .
v_call: TRBV5-8
cdr3_nt: TGTGCCAGCAGCACCGGAGAAGGCTACGAGCAGTACTTC
cdr3_aa: CASSTGEGYEQYF

cdr3_length: 15
j_call: TRBJ2-7
clone_size: .
d_call: .
v_call: TRBV7-9
cdr3_nt: TGTGCCAGCAGCTTCCCGGCAGGGGCGGAATACGAGCAGTACTTC
cdr3_aa: CASSFPAGAEYEQYF

cdr3_length: 15
j_call: TRBJ1-5
clone_size: .
d_call: .
v_call: TRBV6-6
cdr3_nt: TGTGCCAGCAGTGACAGGCGATATAGCAATCAGCCCCAGCATTTT
cdr3_aa: CASSDRRYSNQPQHF

cdr3_length: 13
j_call: TRBJ2-1
clone_size: .
d_call: .
v_call: TRBV7-9
cdr3_nt: TGTGCCAGCATCGACAGCTCCTACAATGAGCAGTTCTTC
cdr3_aa: CASIDSSYNEQFF

cdr3_length: 15
j_call: TRBJ1-1
clone_size: .
d_call: TRBD1
v_call: TRBV5-4
cdr3_nt: TGTGCCAGCAGCTTGGCCGACAGGGGGTTACCTGAAGCTTTCTTT
cdr3_aa: CASSLADRGLPEAFF

cdr3_length: 12
j_call: TRBJ1-4
clone_size: .
d_call: .
v_call: TRBV29-1
cdr3_nt: TGCAGCGTTGGTGCCAGAAATGAAAAACTGTTTTTT
cdr3_aa: CSVGARNEKLFF

cdr3_length: 14
j_call: TRBJ2-1
clone_size: .
d_call: TRBD1
v_call: TRBV29-1
cdr3_nt: TGCAGCGCTACCCCGGGACAGGGGGACAATGAGCAGTTCTTC
cdr3_aa: CSATPGQGDNEQFF

cdr3_length: 15
j_call: TRBJ1-4
clone_size: few
d_call: TRBD1
v_call: TRBV30
cdr3_nt: TGTGCCTGGAGTGTACAGGGACAGGGAAATGAAAAACTGTTTTTT
cdr3_aa: CAWSVQGQGNEKLFF

cdr3_length: 16
j_call: TRBJ2-5
clone_size: .
d_call: .
v_call: TRBV19
cdr3_nt: TGTGCCAGTAGTATAGTAGGGGTGAAGGCTGGGGAGACCCAGTACTTC
cdr3_aa: CASSIVGVKAGETQYF

cdr3_length: 14
j_call: TRBJ2-1
clone_size: .
d_call: .
v_call: TRBV27
cdr3_nt: TGTGCCAGCAGTTTCGAGAACGATTACAATGAGCAGTTCTTC
cdr3_aa: CASSFENDYNEQFF

cdr3_length: 13
j_call: TRBJ2-7
clone_size: .
d_call: TRBD1
v_call: TRBV7-9
cdr3_nt: TGTGCCAGCAGCTCGACAGGGGGCGGCGAGCAGTACTTC
cdr3_aa: CASSSTGGGEQYF

cdr3_length: 15
j_call: TRBJ2-5
clone_size: .
d_call: .
v_call: TRBV19
cdr3_nt: TGTGCCAGTAGGCCGGGACTCCTAATTCAGGAGACCCAGTACTTC
cdr3_aa: CASRPGLLIQETQYF

cdr3_length: 13
j_call: TRBJ2-7
clone_size: .
d_call: .
v_call: TRBV11-3
cdr3_nt: TGTGCCAGCAGCGTCGGACAGACCTACGAGCAGTACTTC
cdr3_aa: CASSVGQTYEQYF

cdr3_length: 13
j_call: TRBJ1-5
clone_size: once
d_call: .
v_call: TRBV29-1
cdr3_nt: TGCAGCGTCAGGACCCACGAGGGTCAGCCCCAGCATTTT
cdr3_aa: CSVRTHEGQPQHF

cdr3_length: 16
j_call: TRBJ2-7
clone_size: .
d_call: .
v_call: TRBV7-9
cdr3_nt: TGTGCCAGCAGCTCAAACAGGGCCCCAAGCTCCTACGAGCAGTACTTC
cdr3_aa: CASSSNRAPSSYEQYF

cdr3_length: 14
j_call: TRBJ1-1
clone_size: .
d_call: TRBD1
v_call: TRBV5-4
cdr3_nt: TGTGCCAGCAGCTTGAACAGGGGGCTCCTAGAAGCTTTCTTT
cdr3_aa: CASSLNRGLLEAFF

cdr3_length: 13
j_call: TRBJ2-5
clone_size: .
d_call: .
v_call: TRBV7-9
cdr3_nt: TGTGCCAGCACCCAATACTACGAGGAGACCCAGTACTTC
cdr3_aa: CASTQYYEETQYF

cdr3_length: 14
j_call: TRBJ1-5
clone_size: .
d_call: TRBD1
v_call: TRBV30
cdr3_nt: TGTGCCTGGAGTGTAGGGACAGGGCATCAGCCCCAGCATTTT
cdr3_aa: CAWSVGTGHQPQHF

cdr3_length: 14
j_call: TRBJ1-5
clone_size: .
d_call: .
v_call: TRBV9
cdr3_nt: TGTGCCAGCAGCGGAAGGGGTGGGAATCAGCCCCAGCATTTT
cdr3_aa: CASSGRGGNQPQHF

cdr3_length: 19
j_call: TRBJ1-4
clone_size: .
d_call: TRBD1
v_call: TRBV4-3
cdr3_nt: TGCGCCAGCAGCCAAGATGGGGGGACAGGGGCAATCCAGGGTGAAAAACTGTTTTTT
cdr3_aa: CASSQDGGTGAIQGEKLFF

cdr3_length: 16
j_call: TRBJ2-7
clone_size: .
d_call: TRBD2
v_call: TRBV11-2
cdr3_nt: TGTGCCAGCAGCTCCCCGGGGGAGGGAGACTTCTACGAGCGGTACTTC
cdr3_aa: CASSSPGEGDFYERYF

cdr3_length: 15
j_call: TRBJ2-7
clone_size: few
d_call: .
v_call: TRBV5-6
cdr3_nt: TGTGCCAGCAGCTTGGCCGGACAGAGCTCCTACGAGCAGTACTTC
cdr3_aa: CASSLAGQSSYEQYF

cdr3_length: 14
j_call: TRBJ2-1
clone_size: .
d_call: .
v_call: TRBV7-2
cdr3_nt: TGTGCCAGCAGCTCCCAGCCAGGGGTTCTTGAGCAGTTCTTC
cdr3_aa: CASSSQPGVLEQFF

cdr3_length: 17
j_call: TRBJ2-2
clone_size: .
d_call: .
v_call: TRBV19
cdr3_nt: TGTGCCAGTAGTGCCAGGGGGGCCCTTACGAACACCGGGGAGCTGTTTTTT
cdr3_aa: CASSARGALTNTGELFF

cdr3_length: 13
j_call: TRBJ2-7
clone_size: .
d_call: TRBD1
v_call: TRBV5-1
cdr3_nt: TGCGCCAGCAGCACGACAGGGACCTACGAGCAGTACTTC
cdr3_aa: CASSTTGTYEQYF

cdr3_length: 13
j_call: TRBJ1-2
clone_size: few
d_call: .
v_call: TRBV18
cdr3_nt: TGTGCCAGCTCATCGTCGAGCTTTGAAGGCTACACCTTC
cdr3_aa: CASSSSSFEGYTF

cdr3_length: 14
j_call: TRBJ1-1
clone_size: .
d_call: .
v_call: TRBV5-1
cdr3_nt: TGCGCCAGCAGCTTGAGAAATGGAGAAAAGATAGCTTTCTTT
cdr3_aa: CASSLRNGEKIAFF

cdr3_length: 14
j_call: TRBJ1-5
clone_size: few
d_call: .
v_call: TRBV19
cdr3_nt: TGTGCCAGTATTGACAGCCCTGGATATCAGCCCCAGCATTTT
cdr3_aa: CASIDSPGYQPQHF

cdr3_length: 16
j_call: TRBJ1-1
clone_size: once
d_call: .
v_call: TRBV19
cdr3_nt: TGTGCCAGTAGTATAAGGGCAGGGTCGTCCCTGACTGAAGCTTTCTTT
cdr3_aa: CASSIRAGSSLTEAFF

cdr3_length: 14
j_call: TRBJ1-5
clone_size: .
d_call: TRBD1
v_call: TRBV10-3
cdr3_nt: TGTGCCATCAGCCCGGGACAGTACAATCAGCCCCAGCATTTT
cdr3_aa: CAISPGQYNQPQHF

cdr3_length: 16
j_call: TRBJ1-3
clone_size: .
d_call: .
v_call: TRBV5-4
cdr3_nt: TGTGCCAGCTACTGGGGGGGCAAATCCTCTGGAAACACCATATATTTT
cdr3_aa: CASYWGGKSSGNTIYF

cdr3_length: 14
j_call: TRBJ1-5
clone_size: .
d_call: .
v_call: TRBV7-2
cdr3_nt: TGTGCCAGCAGCAAAACCAGGGATGATCAGCCCCAGCATTTT
cdr3_aa: CASSKTRDDQPQHF

cdr3_length: 17
j_call: TRBJ1-2
clone_size: .
d_call: .
v_call: TRBV7-6
cdr3_nt: TGTGCCAGCAGCTTATACCCCAGGGGCCCCGCTAACTATGGCTACACCTTC
cdr3_aa: CASSLYPRGPANYGYTF